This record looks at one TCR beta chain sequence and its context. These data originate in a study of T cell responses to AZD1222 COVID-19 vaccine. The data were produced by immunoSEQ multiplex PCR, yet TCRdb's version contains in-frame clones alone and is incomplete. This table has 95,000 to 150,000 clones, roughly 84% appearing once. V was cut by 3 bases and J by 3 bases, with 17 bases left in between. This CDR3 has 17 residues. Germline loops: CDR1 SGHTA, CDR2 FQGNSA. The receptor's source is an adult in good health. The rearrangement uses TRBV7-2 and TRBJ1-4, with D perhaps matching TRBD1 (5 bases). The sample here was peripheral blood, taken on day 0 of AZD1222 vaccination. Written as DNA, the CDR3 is TGTGCCAGCAGCTTCGCCCGGGCGGGAGGGGCTAATGAAAAACTGTTTTTT. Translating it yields CASSFARAGGANEKLFF.